This T cell receptor (beta chain) derives from a study of blood T cell repertoires in COVID-19. For the study at large: In each case, the material was cDNA or gDNA derived from T cells, B-cell-depleted T cells, or PBMCs.

CDR3 size: 15 residues. V was pared by 4 bases and J by 3 bases, with 6 bases of the junction left unmatched. The germline CDR1 and CDR2 sequences are LNHDA and SQIVND (reference sequence). Data came from immunoSEQ multiplex PCR; TCRdb stores just in-frame clones and leaves some out. The table records tens of thousands of clones, roughly 86% of them present only once. V usage is TRBV19 and J usage is TRBJ1-3; 7 nucleotides line up with TRBD1. Sequences were obtained from peripheral blood. This clonotype originated in a man over 45 with acute or convalescent COVID-19. CDR3 residues: CASSTGTAGGNTIYF. In nucleotides, the CDR3 is TGTGCCAGTAGTACGGGGACAGCCGGTGGAAACACCATATATTTT.